The 28 T cell receptor beta chains presented below share a single source sample, sequenced in a study of T cell responses to AZD1222 COVID-19 vaccine. The method was immunoSEQ multiplex PCR; TCRdb's version includes in-frame clones alone and lacks a portion of them. Of approximately 130,000 clones in the sample, just over 90% are singletons; the top ten hold 7.2%. The material was peripheral blood, obtained on day 0 of AZD1222 vaccination. The receptors were gathered from an adult in good health.

The chain is built from TRBV27 and TRBJ2-1; a possible D gene is TRBD1 (6 bases). The ends were cut back, 6 bases at V and 10 bases at J, with 10 bases in the middle. Germline V gene sequence: CDR1 MNHEY, CDR2 SMNVEV (reference sequence). This CDR3 contains 11 residues. The CDR3 reads CASRSQGEQFF. The CDR3 DNA is TGTGCCAGCAGGTCACAGGGCGAGCAGTTCTTC.

This chain joins TRBV27 and TRBJ1-4, with TRBD1 as a possible D gene (6 bases). V lost 5 bases to trimming and J lost 6 bases, with 19 bases between them. Germline-derived CDR1 and CDR2 are MNHEY and SMNVEV (reference sequence). The CDR3 sequence is 16 residues long. This chain's CDR3 is CASSPLTGRRDEKLFF. CDR3 coding DNA: TGTGCCAGCAGTCCCCTCACAGGGAGGAGGGATGAAAAACTGTTTTTT.

The chain couples TRBV7-9 to TRBJ2-1; perhaps TRBD1 as D (6 bases). The CDR3 loop spans 14 amino acids. V lost 5 bases, J lost 9 bases, and 17 bases lay in between. The V gene's germline CDR1 is SEHNR and CDR2 FQNEAQ (reference sequence). The CDR3 DNA sequence: TGTGCCAGCAGCGGGACAAACGTGGCTAGTGAGCAGTTCTTC. It translates to CASSGTNVASEQFF.

The V call is TRBV27, the J call TRBJ1-6, with D hard to call. The CDR3 totals 13 residues. The V gene lost 2 bases and the J gene lost 5 bases, with 4 bases spanning the gap. CDR1 MNHEY and CDR2 SMNVEV come from the germline V gene (reference sequence). The CDR3 DNA sequence: TGTGCCAGCAGTTTACGTCATAATTCACCCCTCCACTTT. It encodes CASSLRHNSPLHF.

The chain is built from TRBV28 and TRBJ2-1; 10 bases align to TRBD2. Germline CDR1 reads MDHEN; CDR2 reads SYDVKM. CDR3 length: 17 amino acids. Losses at the gene ends were 2 bases for V and 3 bases for J; bases not matched to a gene: 7. CDR3 sequence reads: CASSLNRLAGYYNEQFF. CDR3 bases: TGTGCCAGCAGTTTAAACAGACTAGCGGGTTACTACAATGAGCAGTTCTTC.

This clone has only one observation. The chain recombines TRBV28 with TRBJ1-4; D remains ambiguous. Germline assignment: CDR1 MDHEN and CDR2 SYDVKM. The CDR3 totals 12 residues. V was shortened by 6 bases and J by 8 bases, with 10 bases between the two germline ends. CDR3 in amino acids: CASSGPREKLFF. As DNA, the CDR3 is TGTGCCAGCAGCGGACCCAGAGAAAAACTGTTTTTT.

The chain combines TRBV10-3 with TRBJ2-3; D call uncertain. Trimming stripped 4 bases from V and 6 bases from J, with 8 bases between. Germline V CDR1 and CDR2: ENHRY, SYGVKD. CDR3 length equals 12 residues. The DNA of the CDR3 is TGTGCCATCAGTGGGAGTTCGGATACGCAGTATTTT. Its protein product is CAISGSSDTQYF.

This chain connects TRBV2 to TRBJ2-3; TRBD1 agrees at 10 bases. J was trimmed by 5 bases and V by 5 bases; bases with no gene match: 7. Germline V gives CDR1 SNHLY, CDR2 FYNNEI. The CDR3 loop spans 15 amino acids. The CDR3 region is CASSQRDRGVDTQYF. In DNA, the CDR3 is TGTGCCAGCAGTCAACGGGACAGGGGAGTAGATACGCAGTATTTT.

The chain recombines TRBV19 with TRBJ1-6; D unresolved. The CDR3 spans 15 residues. The V end lost 3 bases, the J end lost 9 bases, and 15 bases lay between the germline ends. Germline V gene sequence: CDR1 LNHDA, CDR2 SQIVND (reference sequence). The CDR3 DNA is TGTGCCAGTAGTATGGGGAACTCTCGGAGTTCACCCCTCCACTTT. Translated, it gives CASSMGNSRSSPLHF.

This sequence joins TRBV14 and TRBJ1-2; D ambiguous. The CDR3 runs 14 residues. CDR1 SGHDN and CDR2 FVKESK come from the germline V gene. Deletions cut 0 bases from V and 8 bases from J, with 13 bases between. The CDR3 spells CASSQDFAVGGYTF. In DNA, the CDR3 is TGTGCCAGCAGCCAAGATTTTGCGGTAGGAGGCTACACCTTC.

CDR3 residues: CASSLDPGTDTQYF. In DNA, the CDR3 is TGTGCCAGCAGCTTAGATCCGGGAACAGATACGCAGTATTTT. The gene calls are TRBV11-2 and TRBJ2-3, with D perhaps TRBD2 (5 bases). The V end was cut by 0 bases, the J end by 3 bases, with 7 bases between. The CDR3 sequence is 14 residues long. Germline V CDR1 and CDR2: SGHAT, FQNNGV.

This chain connects TRBV15 to TRBJ2-4; 8 bases line up with TRBD1. This CDR3 spans 15 amino acids. Germline V gene lookup returns CDR1 LNHNV and CDR2 YYDKDF (reference sequence). The V gene end was trimmed by 8 bases and the J gene end by 7 bases; junction bases not matched to a gene: 13. For the CDR3, the DNA is TGTGCCACCTCCCCCGACAGGGGCCGAGGGAACATTCAGTACTTC. This gives the protein CATSPDRGRGNIQYF.

This chain uses TRBV6-2 or TRBV6-3 with TRBJ1-1; tentatively, D is TRBD1 (6 bases). Germline V lookup: CDR1 MNHEY, CDR2 SVGEGT. The CDR3 covers 15 residues. Trimming pared 5 bases from V and 0 bases from J, leaving 13 bases between. The CDR3 nucleotides are TGTGCCAGCAGTAGGGGGGAACCGGTGAACACTGAAGCTTTCTTT. It yields the protein CASSRGEPVNTEAFF.

The CDR3 region has the DNA TGTGCCAGTAGTCCAAGATGGGGACAGGGTTTCTCTGACCTCTATGGCTACACCTTC. Translation gives CASSPRWGQGFSDLYGYTF. This rearrangement joins TRBV19 to TRBJ1-2, with 9 bases fitting TRBD1. V trimming: 5 bases; J trimming: 4 bases; junction bases outside the gene matches: 20. Germline V gene lookup returns CDR1 LNHDA and CDR2 SQIVND (reference sequence). The CDR3 has 19 residues.

The chain uses TRBV10-2 and TRBJ2-3, with TRBD1 as a possible D gene (5 bases). CDR1 and CDR2 (germline): WSHSY, SAAADI. V dropped 1 base and J dropped 0 bases, with 8 bases sitting between them. The CDR3 runs 15 residues. The CDR3 protein is CASSELGRSTDTQYF. The CDR3 nucleotides are TGCGCCAGCAGTGAGTTGGGGCGGAGCACAGATACGCAGTATTTT.

J is TRBJ1-3 and V is TRBV6-1; no definite D call. CDR3 size: 15 residues. The V end was cut by 7 bases, the J end by 4 bases, with 17 bases between. Germline V gene data show CDR1 as MNHNS and CDR2 as SASEGT. CDR3 bases: TGTGCCAGCACCCTCGGGCTTGCTCTGGGAAACACCATATATTTT. It translates to CASTLGLALGNTIYF.

The chain joins TRBV6-5 to TRBJ2-5; 9 positions match TRBD1. Germline trimming cut 2 bases from V and 5 bases from J; bases unmatched to any gene: 3. CDR1 and CDR2 (germline): MNHEY, SVGAGI. This CDR3 spans 14 amino acids. The CDR3 DNA is TGTGCCAGCAGTTACACAGGGGGCCGGGAGACCCAGTACTTC. It encodes CASSYTGGRETQYF.

J is TRBJ1-1 and V is TRBV4-1; 10 bases match TRBD1. V lost 5 bases, J lost 2 bases, and 5 bases stayed unmatched. The germline CDR1 and CDR2 sequences are MGHRA and YSYEKL. This CDR3 comprises 15 residues. CDR3 amino acids: CASSARQGANTEAFF. CDR3 DNA: TGCGCCAGCAGCGCCCGACAGGGGGCAAACACTGAAGCTTTCTTT.

The V and J genes are TRBV30 and TRBJ2-6; maybe TRBD1 (5 bases). CDR3 size: 15 residues. CDR1 is GTSNPN and CDR2 is SVGIG in the germline V gene (reference sequence). The V and J ends lost 7 bases and 4 bases respectively, with 17 bases between them. The CDR3 here is CAFQNGASGANVLTF. As DNA, the CDR3 is TGTGCCTTCCAGAATGGGGCTTCCGGGGCCAACGTCCTGACTTTC.

The chain carries TRBV4-1 and TRBJ2-7, with 10 bases that match TRBD1. The CDR3 extends over 15 amino acids. Germline CDR1 MGHRA, CDR2 YSYEKL. With 8 bases clipped from V and 2 bases from J, the junction kept 9 bases outside the gene matches. CDR3 sequence reads: CASAFSGTGAYEQYF. CDR3 DNA: TGCGCCAGCGCGTTTTCCGGGACAGGGGCCTACGAGCAGTACTTC.

This sequence joins TRBV6-5 and TRBJ1-1; D is uncertain. V dropped 8 bases and J dropped 1 base, with 17 bases sitting between them. This CDR3 has 15 residues. The germline CDR1 and CDR2 sequences are MNHEY and SVGAGI. The CDR3 nucleotides read TGTGCCAGCGGGGAAACCGTCGAACAGAACACTGAAGCTTTCTTT. It encodes CASGETVEQNTEAFF.

This clone was counted once. The chain uses TRBV7-9 and TRBJ2-1; maybe TRBD2 (6 bases). CDR1 is SEHNR, CDR2 FQNEAQ, per germline (reference sequence). This CDR3 region has 17 residues. V was shortened by 5 bases and J by 5 bases, with 22 bases between the two germline ends. CDR3 sequence: CASSPTRDSQIDNEQFF. The DNA of the CDR3 is TGTGCCAGCAGCCCCACAAGGGACTCCCAGATAGACAATGAGCAGTTCTTC.

The chain carries TRBV7-9 and TRBJ1-3; 7 positions match TRBD1. V lost 2 bases, J lost 2 bases, and 0 bases stayed unmatched. The V gene's germline CDR1 is SEHNR and CDR2 FQNEAQ (reference sequence). The length of the CDR3 is 14 residues. This CDR3 is CASSLQGAGNTIYF. CDR3 nucleotides: TGTGCCAGCAGCTTACAGGGGGCTGGAAACACCATATATTTT.

This chain uses TRBV7-8 with TRBJ2-3; the match to TRBD2 covers 10 bases. V lost 1 base to trimming and J lost 1 base; unmatched junction nucleotides: 14. Germline assignment: CDR1 SGHVS and CDR2 FQNEAQ. The CDR3 length is 20 residues. CDR3: CASSLVILAGVPPRTDTQYF. DNA of the CDR3: TGTGCCAGCAGCTTAGTAATTCTAGCGGGAGTGCCGCCTCGCACAGATACGCAGTATTTT. The full variable domain, with the rest looked up from reference TRBV7-8 and TRBJ2-3, is GAGVSQSPRYKVAKRGQDVALRCDPISGHVSLFWYQQALGQGPEFLTYFQNEAQLDKSGLPSDRFFAERPEGSVSTLKIQRTQQEDSAVYLCASSLVILAGVPPRTDTQYFGPGTRLTVL.

The DNA of the CDR3 is TGTGCCAGCAGTTTAACGGGAGGGATCTCCTACGAGCAGTACTTC. Its protein product is CASSLTGGISYEQYF. V and J are TRBV27 and TRBJ2-7; 8 nucleotides agree with TRBD2. Germline-derived CDR1 and CDR2 are MNHEY and SMNVEV (reference sequence). The ends lost 2 bases at V and 0 bases at J; junction bases unmatched: 3. The CDR3 has 15 amino acids.

The chain recombines TRBV29-1 with TRBJ2-5; the D gene is possibly TRBD1 (7 bases). From germline, CDR1 is SQVTM and CDR2 ANQGSEA. The CDR3 runs 12 residues. V was trimmed by 4 bases and J by 6 bases, leaving 12 bases between them. CDR3 DNA: TGCAGCGTTGGCAGGGGGGAAAAGACCCAGTACTTC. Its translation: CSVGRGEKTQYF.

The gene calls are TRBV5-1 and TRBJ2-5; 9 bases line up with TRBD1. Trimming cost V 5 bases and J 3 bases; bases outside gene matches: 8. CDR3 length: 15 residues. Germline lookup yields CDR1 SGHRS and CDR2 YFSETQ. Written as DNA, the CDR3 is TGCGCCAGCAGGTACCGGACAGGGGATGAAGAGACCCAGTACTTC. Its translation is CASRYRTGDEETQYF. The variable domain in full, completed from reference TRBV5-1 and TRBJ2-5, reads KAGVTQTPRYLIKTRGQQVTLSCSPISGHRSVSWYQQTPGQGLQFLFEYFSETQRNKGNFPGRFSGRQFSNSRSEMNVSTLELGDSALYLCASRYRTGDEETQYFGPGTRLLVL.

V gene TRBV28 combines with J gene TRBJ2-7; 7 nucleotides align to TRBD1. This CDR3 has 14 amino acids. Germline assignment: CDR1 MDHEN and CDR2 SYDVKM. The J segment lost 6 bases and the V segment lost 5 bases, leaving 10 bases of the junction unmatched. CDR3: CASSPSDRSSEQYF. The CDR3 DNA reads TGTGCCAGCAGTCCCTCGGACAGGTCTAGCGAGCAGTACTTC.